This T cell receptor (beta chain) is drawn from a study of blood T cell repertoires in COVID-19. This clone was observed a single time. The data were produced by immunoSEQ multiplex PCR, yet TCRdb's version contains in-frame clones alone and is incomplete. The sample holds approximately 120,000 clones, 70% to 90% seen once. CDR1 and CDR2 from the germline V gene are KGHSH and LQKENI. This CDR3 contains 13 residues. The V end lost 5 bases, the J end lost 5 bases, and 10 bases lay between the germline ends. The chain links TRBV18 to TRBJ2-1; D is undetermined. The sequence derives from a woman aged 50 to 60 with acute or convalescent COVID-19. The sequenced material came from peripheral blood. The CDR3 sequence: CASSDWNNNEQFF. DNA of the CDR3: TGTGCCAGCTCAGACTGGAATAACAATGAGCAGTTCTTC.